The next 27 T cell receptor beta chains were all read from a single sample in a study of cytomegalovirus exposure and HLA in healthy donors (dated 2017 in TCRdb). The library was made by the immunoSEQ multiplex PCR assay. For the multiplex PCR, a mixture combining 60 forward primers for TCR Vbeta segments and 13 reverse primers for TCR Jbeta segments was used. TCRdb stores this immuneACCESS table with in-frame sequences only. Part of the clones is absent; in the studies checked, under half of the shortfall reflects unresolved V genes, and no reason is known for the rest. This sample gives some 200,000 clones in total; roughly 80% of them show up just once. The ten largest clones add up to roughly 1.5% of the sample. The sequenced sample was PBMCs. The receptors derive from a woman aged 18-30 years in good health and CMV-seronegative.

CDR3 nucleotides: TGTGCCAGCAGACTAACTACCTCCCTAGGTGAGCAGTTCTTC. Translating gives CASRLTTSLGEQFF. The chain has TRBV6-5 and TRBJ2-1; D is ambiguous. This CDR3 spans 14 amino acids. Germline V CDR1 and CDR2: MNHEY, SVGAGI. Trimming took 6 bases from V and 9 from J, leaving 18 bases between them.

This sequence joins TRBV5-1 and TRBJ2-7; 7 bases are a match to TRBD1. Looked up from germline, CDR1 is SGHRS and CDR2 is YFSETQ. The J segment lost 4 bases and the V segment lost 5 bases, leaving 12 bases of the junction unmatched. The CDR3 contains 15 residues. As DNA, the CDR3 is TGCGCCAGCAGTTTAACAGGGGCAATCGGGTACGAGCAGTACTTC. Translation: CASSLTGAIGYEQYF.

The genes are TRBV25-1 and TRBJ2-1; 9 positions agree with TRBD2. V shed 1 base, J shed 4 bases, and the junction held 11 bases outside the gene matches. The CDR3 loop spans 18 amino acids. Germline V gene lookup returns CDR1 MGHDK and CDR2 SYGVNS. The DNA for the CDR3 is TGTGCCAGCAGTGAATTGGCGGGAGGGCCGAGGGGTTACAATGAGCAGTTCTTC. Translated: CASSELAGGPRGYNEQFF.

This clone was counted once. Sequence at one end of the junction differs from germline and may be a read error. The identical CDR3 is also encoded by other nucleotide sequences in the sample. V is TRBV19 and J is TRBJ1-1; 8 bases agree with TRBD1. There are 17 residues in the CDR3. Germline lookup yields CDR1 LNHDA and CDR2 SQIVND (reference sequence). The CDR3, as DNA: TGCGCCAGTAGTATGTTTCCTGGGGACAGGCTGAACACTGAAGCTTTCTTT. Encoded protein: CASSMFPGDRLNTEAFF.

CDR3: CASRDGTYTDTQYF. The CDR3 DNA reads as TGTGCCAGTAGAGATGGGACTTACACAGATACGCAGTATTTT. This chain uses TRBV19 with TRBJ2-3; D may be TRBD2 (6 bases). V lost 6 bases to trimming and J lost 2 bases, with 12 bases between them. The CDR3 runs to 14 residues. From germline, CDR1 is LNHDA and CDR2 SQIVND (reference sequence).

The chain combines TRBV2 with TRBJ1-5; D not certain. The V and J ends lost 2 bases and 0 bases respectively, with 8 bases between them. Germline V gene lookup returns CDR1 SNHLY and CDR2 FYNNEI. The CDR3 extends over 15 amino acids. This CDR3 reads CASSESGLSNQPQHF. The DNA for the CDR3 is TGTGCCAGCAGTGAATCGGGTCTTAGCAATCAGCCCCAGCATTTT.

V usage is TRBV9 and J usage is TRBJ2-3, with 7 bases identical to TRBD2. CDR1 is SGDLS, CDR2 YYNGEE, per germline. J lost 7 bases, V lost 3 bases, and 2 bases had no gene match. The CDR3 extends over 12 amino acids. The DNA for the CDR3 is TGTGCCAGCAGCGGGGGAGGGAATACGCAGTATTTT. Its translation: CASSGGGNTQYF. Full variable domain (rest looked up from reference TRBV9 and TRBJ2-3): DSGVTQTPKHLITATGQRVTLRCSPRSGDLSVYWYQQSLDQGLQFLIQYYNGEERAKGNILERFSAQQFPDLHSELNLSSLELGDSALYFCASSGGGNTQYFGPGTRLTVL.

For the CDR3, the DNA is TGTGCCAGCAGTGCGACAGGGTCTAATGAAAAACTGTTTTTT. Amino acid sequence: CASSATGSNEKLFF. The chain has TRBV6-1 and TRBJ1-4; TRBD1 agrees at 7 bases. The trim removed 4 bases at V and 3 bases at J, leaving 2 bases unmatched. CDR3 length: 14 residues. From germline, CDR1 is MNHNS and CDR2 SASEGT.

CDR3 loop: CASNAGGGVQETQYF. CDR3 sequence (DNA): TGTGCCAGCAACGCCGGGGGGGGAGTCCAAGAGACCCAGTACTTC. The chain is built from TRBV18 and TRBJ2-5; TRBD2 matches at 8 bases. CDR1 is KGHSH and CDR2 is LQKENI in the germline V gene. The CDR3 has 15 residues. With 8 bases clipped from V and 1 base from J, the junction kept 9 bases outside the gene matches. Full variable domain (missing parts from reference TRBV18 and TRBJ2-5): NAGVMQNPRHLVRRRGQEARLRCSPMKGHSHVYWYRQLPEEGLKFMVYLQKENIIDESGMPKERFSAEFPKEGPSILRIQQVVRGDSAAYFCASNAGGGVQETQYFGPGTRLLVL.

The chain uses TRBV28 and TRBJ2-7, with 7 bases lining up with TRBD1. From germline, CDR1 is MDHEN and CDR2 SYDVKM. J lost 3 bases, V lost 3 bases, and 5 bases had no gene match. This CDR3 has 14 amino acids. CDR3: CASSFLGQIYEQYF. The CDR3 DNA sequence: TGTGCCAGCAGTTTTTTGGGACAGATCTACGAGCAGTACTTC.

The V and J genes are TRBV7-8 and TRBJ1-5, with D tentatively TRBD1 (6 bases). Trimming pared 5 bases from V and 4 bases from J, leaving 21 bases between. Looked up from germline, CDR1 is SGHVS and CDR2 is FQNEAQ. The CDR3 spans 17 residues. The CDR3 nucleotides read TGTGCCAGCAGCCGAAACCTTATCTCAAGGGGGAATCAGCCCCAGCATTTT. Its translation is CASSRNLISRGNQPQHF.

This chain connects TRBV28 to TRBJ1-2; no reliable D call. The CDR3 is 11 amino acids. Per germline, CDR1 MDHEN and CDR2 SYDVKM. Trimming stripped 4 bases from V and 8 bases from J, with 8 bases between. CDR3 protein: CASSSVGGYTF. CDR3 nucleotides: TGTGCCAGCAGTTCTGTCGGGGGCTACACCTTC.

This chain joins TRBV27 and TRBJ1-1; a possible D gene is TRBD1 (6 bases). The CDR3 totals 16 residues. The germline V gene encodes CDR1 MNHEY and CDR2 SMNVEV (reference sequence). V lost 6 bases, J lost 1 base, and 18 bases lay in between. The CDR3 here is CASRTLGRQENTEAFF. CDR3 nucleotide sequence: TGTGCCAGCAGAACCTTAGGGAGACAGGAGAACACTGAAGCTTTCTTT.

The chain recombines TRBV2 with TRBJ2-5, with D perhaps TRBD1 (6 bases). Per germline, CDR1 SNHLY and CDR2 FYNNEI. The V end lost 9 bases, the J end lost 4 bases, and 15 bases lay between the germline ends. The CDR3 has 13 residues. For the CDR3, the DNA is TGTGCCAGGGAGGCGACAGGAGCAGAGACCCAGTACTTC. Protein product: CAREATGAETQYF. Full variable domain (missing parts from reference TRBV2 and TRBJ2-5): EPEVTQTPSHQVTQMGQEVILRCVPISNHLYFYWYRQILGQKVEFLVSFYNNEISEKSEIFDDQFSVERPDGSNFTLKIRSTKLEDSAMYFCAREATGAETQYFGPGTRLLVL.

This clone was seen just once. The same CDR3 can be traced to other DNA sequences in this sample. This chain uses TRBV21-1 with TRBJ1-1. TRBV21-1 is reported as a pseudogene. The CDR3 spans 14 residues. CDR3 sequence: CASSSAAVNTEAFF. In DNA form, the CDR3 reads TGTGCCAGCAGCTCAGCAGCGGTCAACACTGAAGCCTTCTTT.

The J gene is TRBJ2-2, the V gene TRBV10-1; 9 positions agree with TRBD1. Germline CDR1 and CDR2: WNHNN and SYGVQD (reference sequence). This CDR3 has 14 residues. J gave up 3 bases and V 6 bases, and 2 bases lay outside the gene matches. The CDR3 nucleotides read TGCGCCAGCAGCCGGGACAGGGACACCGGGGAGCTGTTTTTT. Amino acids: CASSRDRDTGELFF.

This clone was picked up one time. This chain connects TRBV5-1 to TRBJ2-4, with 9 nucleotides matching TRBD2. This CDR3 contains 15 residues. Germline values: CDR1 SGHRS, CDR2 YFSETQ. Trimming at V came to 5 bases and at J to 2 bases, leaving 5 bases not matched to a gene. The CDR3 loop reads CASRSSGSPKNIQYF. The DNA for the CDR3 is TGCGCCAGCAGAAGTAGCGGGAGTCCCAAAAACATTCAGTACTTC.

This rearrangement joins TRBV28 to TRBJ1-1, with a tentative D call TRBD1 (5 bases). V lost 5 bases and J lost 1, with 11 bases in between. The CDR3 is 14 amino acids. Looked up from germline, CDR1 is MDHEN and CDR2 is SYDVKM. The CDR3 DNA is TGTGCCAGCAGTCCCCGCAGGGCGAACACTGAAGCTTTCTTT. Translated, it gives CASSPRRANTEAFF.

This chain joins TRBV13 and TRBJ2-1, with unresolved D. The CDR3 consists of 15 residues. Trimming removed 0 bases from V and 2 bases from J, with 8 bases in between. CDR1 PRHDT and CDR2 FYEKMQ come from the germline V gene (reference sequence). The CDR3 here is CASSLGRTPYNEQFF. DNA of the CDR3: TGTGCCAGCAGCTTAGGGCGCACCCCCTACAATGAGCAGTTCTTC.

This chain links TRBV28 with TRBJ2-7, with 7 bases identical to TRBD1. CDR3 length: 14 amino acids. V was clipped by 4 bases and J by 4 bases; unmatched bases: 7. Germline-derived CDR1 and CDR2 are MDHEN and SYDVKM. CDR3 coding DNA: TGTGCCAGCAGTTCACGACAGGGTCGATACGAGCAGTACGTC. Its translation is CASSSRQGRYEQYV.

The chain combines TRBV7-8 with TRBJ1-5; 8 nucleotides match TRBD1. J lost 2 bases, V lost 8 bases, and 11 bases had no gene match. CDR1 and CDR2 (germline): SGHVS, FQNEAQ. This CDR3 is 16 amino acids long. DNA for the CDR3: TGTGCCAGCGGCGCGATGACAGGGGTTGGCAATCAGCCCCAGCATTTT. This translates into CASGAMTGVGNQPQHF.

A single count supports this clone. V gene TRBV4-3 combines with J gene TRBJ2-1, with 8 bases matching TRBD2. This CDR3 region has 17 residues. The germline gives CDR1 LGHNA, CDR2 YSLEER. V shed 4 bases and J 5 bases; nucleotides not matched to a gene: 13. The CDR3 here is CASSLDPPGRDNNEQFF. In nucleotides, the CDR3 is TGCGCCAGCAGCCTCGATCCCCCCGGGAGGGATAACAATGAGCAGTTCTTC.

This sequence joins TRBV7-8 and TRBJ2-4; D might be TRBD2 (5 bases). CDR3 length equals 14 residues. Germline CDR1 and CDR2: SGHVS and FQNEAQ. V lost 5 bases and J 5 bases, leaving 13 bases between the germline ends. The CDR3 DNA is TGTGCCAGCAGCCCAAGTAGGCGGGAAAACATTCAGTACTTC. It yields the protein CASSPSRRENIQYF. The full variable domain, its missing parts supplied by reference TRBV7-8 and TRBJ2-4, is GAGVSQSPRYKVAKRGQDVALRCDPISGHVSLFWYQQALGQGPEFLTYFQNEAQLDKSGLPSDRFFAERPEGSVSTLKIQRTQQEDSAVYLCASSPSRRENIQYFGAGTRLSVL.

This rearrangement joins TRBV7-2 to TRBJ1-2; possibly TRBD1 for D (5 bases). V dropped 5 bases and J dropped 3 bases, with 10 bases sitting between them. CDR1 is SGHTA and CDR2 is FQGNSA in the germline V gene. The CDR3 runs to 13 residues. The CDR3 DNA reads TGTGCCAGCAGCCCACAGGCGGACTATGGCTACACCTTC. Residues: CASSPQADYGYTF.

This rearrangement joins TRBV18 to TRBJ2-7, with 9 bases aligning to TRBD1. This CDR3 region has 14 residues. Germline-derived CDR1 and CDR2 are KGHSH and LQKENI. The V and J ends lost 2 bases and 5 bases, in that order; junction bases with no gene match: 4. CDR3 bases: TGTGCCAGCTCACCAGGGACAGGGTCCCACGAGCAGTACTTC. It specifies CASSPGTGSHEQYF.

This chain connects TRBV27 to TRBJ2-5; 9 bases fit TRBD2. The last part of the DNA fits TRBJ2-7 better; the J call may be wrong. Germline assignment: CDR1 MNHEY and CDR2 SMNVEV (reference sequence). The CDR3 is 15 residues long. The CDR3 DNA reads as TGTGCCAGCAGTCTAGCGGGGCCAGGGGGCTACGAGCAGTACTTC. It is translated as CASSLAGPGGYEQYF.

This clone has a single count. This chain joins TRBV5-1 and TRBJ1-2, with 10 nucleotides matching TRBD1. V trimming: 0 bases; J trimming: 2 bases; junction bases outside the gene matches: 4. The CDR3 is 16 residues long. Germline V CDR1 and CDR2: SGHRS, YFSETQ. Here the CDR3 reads CASSLGQGALNYGYTF. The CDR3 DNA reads TGCGCCAGCAGCTTGGGACAGGGGGCCCTCAACTATGGCTACACCTTC.